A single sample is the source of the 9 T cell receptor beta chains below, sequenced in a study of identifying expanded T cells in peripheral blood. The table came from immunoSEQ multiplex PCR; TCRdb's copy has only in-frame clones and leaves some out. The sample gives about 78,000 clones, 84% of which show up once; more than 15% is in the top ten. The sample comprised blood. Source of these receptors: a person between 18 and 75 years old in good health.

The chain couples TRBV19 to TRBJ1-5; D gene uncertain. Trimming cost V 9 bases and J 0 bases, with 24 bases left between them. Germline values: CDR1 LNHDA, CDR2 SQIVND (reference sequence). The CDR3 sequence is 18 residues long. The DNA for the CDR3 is TGTGCCAGCGGCGGTGGAGGTCCTATAAGATATAGCAATCAGCCCCAGCATTTT. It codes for CASGGGGPIRYSNQPQHF.

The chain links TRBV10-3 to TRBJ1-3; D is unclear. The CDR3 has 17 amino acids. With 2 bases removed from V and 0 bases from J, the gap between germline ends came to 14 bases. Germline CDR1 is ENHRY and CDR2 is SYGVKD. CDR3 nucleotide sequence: TGTGCCATCAGTGAGAACCTTGGCGGCCTCTCTGGAAACACCATATATTTT. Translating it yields CAISENLGGLSGNTIYF.

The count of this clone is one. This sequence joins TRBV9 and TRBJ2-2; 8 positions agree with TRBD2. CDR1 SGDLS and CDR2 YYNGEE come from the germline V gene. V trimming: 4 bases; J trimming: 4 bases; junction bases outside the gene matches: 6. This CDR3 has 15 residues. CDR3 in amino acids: CASSPSGGSTGELFF. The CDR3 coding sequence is TGTGCCAGCAGCCCAAGCGGGGGCTCCACCGGGGAGCTGTTTTTT.

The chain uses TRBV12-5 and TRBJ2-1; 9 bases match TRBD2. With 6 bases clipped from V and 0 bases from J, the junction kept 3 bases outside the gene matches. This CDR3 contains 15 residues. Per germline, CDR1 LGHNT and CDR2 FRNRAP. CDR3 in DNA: TGTGCTAGTGGGCTAGCGGGGAGCTCCTACAATGAGCAGTTCTTC. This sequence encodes CASGLAGSSYNEQFF.

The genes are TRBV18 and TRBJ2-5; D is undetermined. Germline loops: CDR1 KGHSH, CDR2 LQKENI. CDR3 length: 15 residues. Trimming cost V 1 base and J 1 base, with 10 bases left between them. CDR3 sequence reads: CASSPQEGTQETQYF. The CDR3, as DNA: TGTGCCAGCTCACCACAGGAAGGCACCCAAGAGACCCAGTACTTC.

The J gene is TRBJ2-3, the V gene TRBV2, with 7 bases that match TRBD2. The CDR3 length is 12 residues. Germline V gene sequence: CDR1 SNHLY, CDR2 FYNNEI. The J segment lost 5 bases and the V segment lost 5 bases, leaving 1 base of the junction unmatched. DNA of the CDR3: TGTGCCAGCAGTTTAGCGGGAGATACGCAGTATTTT. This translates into CASSLAGDTQYF.

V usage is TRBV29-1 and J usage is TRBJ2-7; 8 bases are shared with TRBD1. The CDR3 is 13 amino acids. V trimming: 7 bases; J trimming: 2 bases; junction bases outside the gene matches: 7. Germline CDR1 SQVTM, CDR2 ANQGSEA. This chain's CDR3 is CSATGAATYEQYF. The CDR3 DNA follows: TGCAGCGCGACAGGGGCCGCGACCTACGAGCAGTACTTC.

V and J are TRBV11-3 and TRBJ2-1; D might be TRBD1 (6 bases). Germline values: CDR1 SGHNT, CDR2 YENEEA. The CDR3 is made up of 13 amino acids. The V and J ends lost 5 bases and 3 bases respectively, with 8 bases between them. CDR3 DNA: TGTGCCAGCAGCCGACAGGTCTACAATGAGCAGTTCTTC. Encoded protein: CASSRQVYNEQFF.

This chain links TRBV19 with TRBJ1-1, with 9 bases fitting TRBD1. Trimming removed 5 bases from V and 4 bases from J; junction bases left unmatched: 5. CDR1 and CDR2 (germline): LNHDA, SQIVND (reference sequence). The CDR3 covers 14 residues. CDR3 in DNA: TGTGCCAGTAGTCAACAGGGGGCAAGCACTGAAGCTTTCTTT. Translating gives CASSQQGASTEAFF.